This TCR beta chain was sequenced in a study of blood T cells in healthy people across ages. Details on this clonotype: Its specificity is unknown.

RNA extraction gave at least 5.5 micrograms of total RNA per sample. Trimming took 10 bases from V and 5 from J, leaving 12 bases between them. Germline V CDR1 and CDR2: SEHNR, FQNEAQ (reference sequence). The CDR3 has 13 residues. A sample-barcoded 5' primer and a J-beta primer mix were used in a second PCR of roughly 7 to 11 cycles. CDR3-containing paired-end reads numbering at least 2.5 million came from each sample. TCRdb analysed the 5' RACE reads with MiXCR anew, one entry per CDR3 protein. The table records approximately 940,000 distinct CDR3 sequences, 48% of them present only once. Study-wide results and limits: Donor CMV status was unknown, possibly confounding expanded clonotype changes.

The TCR was taken from a man aged 25-45 years in good health. The sequenced sample consisted of blood. This chain links TRBV7-9 with TRBJ1-6; tentatively, D is TRBD1 (5 bases). The CDR3 loop reads CAIDRGDNSPLHF. In nucleotides, the CDR3 is TGTGCCATCGACCGGGGCGATAATTCACCCCTCCACTTT.